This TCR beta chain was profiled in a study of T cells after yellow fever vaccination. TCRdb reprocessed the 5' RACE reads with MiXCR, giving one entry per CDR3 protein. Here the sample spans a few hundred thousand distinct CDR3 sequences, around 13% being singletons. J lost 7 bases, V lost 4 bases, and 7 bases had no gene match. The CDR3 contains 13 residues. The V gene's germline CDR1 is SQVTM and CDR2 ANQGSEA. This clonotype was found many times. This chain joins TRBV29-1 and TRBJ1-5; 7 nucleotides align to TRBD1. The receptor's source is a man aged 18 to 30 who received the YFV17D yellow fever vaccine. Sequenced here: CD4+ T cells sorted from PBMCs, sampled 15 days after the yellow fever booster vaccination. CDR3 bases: TGCAGCGTTGTCCTCCCAGGGGGACAGCCCCAGCATTTT. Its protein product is CSVVLPGGQPQHF.